This record concerns one T cell receptor (beta chain) sequence. Its antigen is not known. This record comes from a study of T cell repertoires in cytomegalovirus infection. General study findings and limits: The ex vivo response was dominated by HLA-C-restricted CMV-specific TCR beta clonotypes.

Trimming shortened V by 5 bases and J by 0 bases, and 10 bases separated the two germline ends. Germline V lookup: CDR1 SGHTA, CDR2 FQGNSA. This CDR3 has 14 residues. Using its own MiXCR run on the reads, TCRdb lists one record per CDR3 protein. The sample carries under 130,000 distinct CDR3 sequences, 35% to 50% recorded once. The sequencing here drew on CD8+ T cells from cultured PBMCs, taken from culture after CMV antigen stimulation. The chain uses TRBV7-2 and TRBJ1-1, with a possible D match to TRBD1 (5 bases). This receptor was obtained from a human donor in good health (CMV status not recorded). Some clones in this sample may be carry-over from other donors' samples. For the CDR3, the DNA is TGTGCCAGCAGCCCGGGACCCCTGAACACTGAAGCTTTCTTT. It codes for CASSPGPLNTEAFF.